This is a list of T cell receptor beta chains from one sample in a study of blood T cell repertoires in COVID-19. Sequencing used immunoSEQ multiplex PCR; TCRdb keeps in-frame clones, though not all of them. This sample yields under 200,000 clones, of which approximately 85% are seen a single time; around 5.2% belongs to the top ten. Sequencing was carried out using peripheral blood. These receptors all stem from a woman older than 75 with acute or convalescent COVID-19. The CDR3 runs from the conserved cysteine through the conserved F or W. A D gene is named only where the DNA matches it firmly. Size is omitted from some rows. Given values are once, few, many or a class for expanded clones.

length	V	D	size	J	DNA	CDR3
12	TRBV7-8	-	-	TRBJ1-5	TGTGCCAGCAGCCCCCCCCAGGGGCCCCAGCATTTT	CASSPPQGPQHF
13	TRBV7-6	-	-	TRBJ1-1	TGTGCCAGCGGAGACAGCCCTGAAGGTGAAGCTTTCTTT	CASGDSPEGEAFF
15	TRBV2	TRBD2	once	TRBJ2-1	TGTGCCAGCAAGCGGCTAGCGGGAGGTTACAATGAGCAGTTCTTC	CASKRLAGGYNEQFF
12	TRBV7-9	-	-	TRBJ2-2	TGTGCCAGCAGCTCGTACACCGGGGAGCTGTTTTTT	CASSSYTGELFF
14	TRBV5-4	-	-	TRBJ1-4	TGTGCCAGCAGCTTGGACCCAGGATATGAAAAACTGTTTTTT	CASSLDPGYEKLFF
16	TRBV28	-	-	TRBJ1-5	TGTGCCAGCAGTTTGGGGGCAGGCTATAGCAATCAGCCCCAGCATTTT	CASSLGAGYSNQPQHF
15	TRBV2	TRBD1	-	TRBJ2-3	TGTGCCAGCAGTGCGTCCGGGACAGGGGGGGATACGCAGTATTTT	CASSASGTGGDTQYF
15	TRBV27	TRBD2	once	TRBJ2-3	TGTGCCAGCACCAGACTAGCGGGAGGGAGAGATACGCAGTATTTT	CASTRLAGGRDTQYF
12	TRBV11-2	-	-	TRBJ1-1	TGTGCCAGCAGTCACCCGAGCACTGAAGCTTTCTTT	CASSHPSTEAFF
13	TRBV6-5	-	-	TRBJ2-4	TGTGCCAGCAGAACCCCCGGTATATTGATTCAGTACTTC	CASRTPGILIQYF
16	TRBV7-2	TRBD2	-	TRBJ2-3	TGTGCCAGCAGCTACGCCGGGACTAGCGGCGCAGATACGCAGTATTTT	CASSYAGTSGADTQYF
16	TRBV6-2/TRBV6-3	TRBD1	-	TRBJ2-1	TGTGCCAGCAGTTACCCGCGACAGGGTGAAGCTCTACGGCAGTTCTTC	CASSYPRQGEALRQFF
20	TRBV19	TRBD1	-	TRBJ1-1	TGTGCCAGTAGTGATCCAGGGGGCTTCGGCATGAGTTGGGTCAACACTGAAGCTTTCTTT	CASSDPGGFGMSWVNTEAFF
15	TRBV14	TRBD1	-	TRBJ1-1	TGTGCCAGCAGCCAAGATCCAGGGGGATCGACTGAAGCTTTCTTT	CASSQDPGGSTEAFF
14	TRBV29-1	TRBD2	-	TRBJ2-1	TGCAGCGTTGAGCCGGGACTAGGGTACAATGAGCAGTTCTTC	CSVEPGLGYNEQFF
19	TRBV10-1	TRBD1	few	TRBJ1-3	TGCGCCAGCAGTGAGTCTCGAAGTAGGGACAGGAGCTCTGGAAACACCATATATTTT	CASSESRSRDRSSGNTIYF
15	TRBV19	TRBD1	once	TRBJ1-5	TGTGCCAGTAGTAGGTACAGGGGAATTGATCAGCCCCAGCATTTT	CASSRYRGIDQPQHF
16	TRBV19	-	-	TRBJ1-1	TGTGCCAGTAGCGGCTCGCGGTGGACAATGAACACTGAAGCTTTCTTT	CASSGSRWTMNTEAFF
14	TRBV24-1	TRBD1	few	TRBJ1-1	TGTGCCACAAGCGATACAGGGGGCCGGGCTGAAGCTTTCTTT	CATSDTGGRAEAFF
16	TRBV19	TRBD2	-	TRBJ2-1	TGTGCCAGTAGTGTCCCAGCGGGAGTCTCCTACAATGAGCAGTTCTTC	CASSVPAGVSYNEQFF
15	TRBV3-1/TRBV3-2	TRBD1	-	TRBJ1-4	TGTGCCAGCAGCCAACAGGGGGCCACTAATGAAAAACTGTTTTTT	CASSQQGATNEKLFF
14	TRBV5-1	-	once	TRBJ1-1	TGCGCCAGCAGCCCCACTACAGGGAACACTGAAGCTTTCTTT	CASSPTTGNTEAFF
14	TRBV7-9	-	once	TRBJ2-7	TGTGCCAGCAGCTTGAACGCAGGGGCCTACGAGCAGTACTTC	CASSLNAGAYEQYF
17	TRBV29-1	-	-	TRBJ2-1	TGCAGCGTTGAAGCGCAATGGGCAGGGATCGCCTACAATGAGCAGTTCTTC	CSVEAQWAGIAYNEQFF
16	TRBV24-1	TRBD1	-	TRBJ1-3	TGTGCCACCAGTGCCCCGACAGGGCCAAATGGAAACACCATATATTTT	CATSAPTGPNGNTIYF
17	TRBV25-1	TRBD1	-	TRBJ2-2	TGTGCCAGCAGTGAACCGCGGGACAGGGGTTTCACCGGGGAGCTGTTTTTT	CASSEPRDRGFTGELFF
15	TRBV10-2	TRBD2	-	TRBJ2-1	TGCGCCAGTACCAGCGGGAGGGCCCTCGGTAATGAGCAGTTCTTC	CASTSGRALGNEQFF
16	TRBV11-2	TRBD2	-	TRBJ2-7	TGTGCCAGCAGCTTAGGCTCTAGCGGGAGTCTTTACGAGCAGTACTTC	CASSLGSSGSLYEQYF
13	TRBV28	TRBD2	few	TRBJ2-4	TGTGCCAGCAGGCAGCGGGGGTTAAACATTCAGTACTTC	CASRQRGLNIQYF
13	TRBV5-1	-	once	TRBJ1-4	TGCGCCAGCAGCCCCGGACCGGGGGAGGAACTGTTTTTT	CASSPGPGEELFF
15	TRBV28	TRBD2	once	TRBJ2-3	TGTGCCAGCAGTTTGTGGACTAGCGGGACAGATACGCAGTATTTT	CASSLWTSGTDTQYF
15	TRBV5-1	-	-	TRBJ1-2	TGCGCCAGCAGCTTGGCCGGAGAGGAGGTGTATGGCTACACCTTC	CASSLAGEEVYGYTF
15	TRBV7-9	TRBD2	-	TRBJ2-3	TGTGCCAGCAGCTTATTGGCGGGGGGCGGAGATACGCAGTATTTT	CASSLLAGGGDTQYF
15	TRBV6-5	TRBD1	-	TRBJ2-5	TGTGCCAGCAGTTCACCCGGGACAGGGGGCCAGACCCAGTACTTC	CASSSPGTGGQTQYF
15	TRBV7-2	-	few	TRBJ1-5	TGTGCCAGCAGCCCGCAACAGGGTAGCAATCAGCCCCAGCATTTT	CASSPQQGSNQPQHF
15	TRBV5-4	-	-	TRBJ2-1	TGTGCCAGCAGCACTGGAGAGATTGAATACAATGAGCAGTTCTTC	CASSTGEIEYNEQFF
15	TRBV3-1/TRBV3-2	TRBD1	-	TRBJ1-4	TGTGCCAGCAGCCAAGGGGGGACAGGGGGTTTCGGGCTGTTTTTT	CASSQGGTGGFGLFF
17	TRBV18	-	-	TRBJ2-7	TGTGCCAGCTCACCAGCACAGGGAACGTCCTCTAACTACGAGCAGTACTTC	CASSPAQGTSSNYEQYF
14	TRBV18	-	-	TRBJ2-5	TGTGCCAGCTCACCCCTCGACAGCACGGAGACCCAGTACTTC	CASSPLDSTETQYF
15	TRBV7-2	-	-	TRBJ2-3	TGTGCCAGCAGCTTAGTGGGGACTAGCACAGATACGCAGTATTTT	CASSLVGTSTDTQYF
13	TRBV5-1	TRBD1	once	TRBJ1-2	TGCGCCAGCAGCACCGGGACAGCGGATGGCTACACCTTC	CASSTGTADGYTF